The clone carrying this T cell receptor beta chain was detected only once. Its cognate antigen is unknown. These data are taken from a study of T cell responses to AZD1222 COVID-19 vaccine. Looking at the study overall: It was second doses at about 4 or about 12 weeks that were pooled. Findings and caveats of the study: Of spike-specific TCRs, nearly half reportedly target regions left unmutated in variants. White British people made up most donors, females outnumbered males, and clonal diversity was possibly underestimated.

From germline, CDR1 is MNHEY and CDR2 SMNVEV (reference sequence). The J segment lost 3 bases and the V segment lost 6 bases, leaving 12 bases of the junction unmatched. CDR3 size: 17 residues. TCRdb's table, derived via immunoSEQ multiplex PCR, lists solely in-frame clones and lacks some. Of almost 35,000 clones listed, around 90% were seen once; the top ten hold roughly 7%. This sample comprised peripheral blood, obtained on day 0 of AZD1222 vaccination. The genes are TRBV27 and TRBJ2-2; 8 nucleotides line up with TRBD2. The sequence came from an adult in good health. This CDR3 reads CASRQIAGRMDTGELFF. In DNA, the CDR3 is TGTGCCAGCAGGCAGATAGCGGGGAGGATGGACACCGGGGAGCTGTTTTTT.